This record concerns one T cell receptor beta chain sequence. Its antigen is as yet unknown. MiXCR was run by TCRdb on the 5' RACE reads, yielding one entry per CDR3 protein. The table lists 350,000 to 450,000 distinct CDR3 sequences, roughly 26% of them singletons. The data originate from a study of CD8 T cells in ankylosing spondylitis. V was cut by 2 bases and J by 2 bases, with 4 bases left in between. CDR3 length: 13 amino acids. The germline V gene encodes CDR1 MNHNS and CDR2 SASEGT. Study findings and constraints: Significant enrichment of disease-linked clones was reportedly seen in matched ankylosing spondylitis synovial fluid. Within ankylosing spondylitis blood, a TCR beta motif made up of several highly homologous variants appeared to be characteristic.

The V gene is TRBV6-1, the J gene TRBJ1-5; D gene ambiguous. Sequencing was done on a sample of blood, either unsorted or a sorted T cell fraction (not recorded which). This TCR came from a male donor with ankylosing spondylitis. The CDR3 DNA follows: TGTGCCAGCAGTGAATTAGGCAATCAGCCCCAGCATTTT. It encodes CASSELGNQPQHF.